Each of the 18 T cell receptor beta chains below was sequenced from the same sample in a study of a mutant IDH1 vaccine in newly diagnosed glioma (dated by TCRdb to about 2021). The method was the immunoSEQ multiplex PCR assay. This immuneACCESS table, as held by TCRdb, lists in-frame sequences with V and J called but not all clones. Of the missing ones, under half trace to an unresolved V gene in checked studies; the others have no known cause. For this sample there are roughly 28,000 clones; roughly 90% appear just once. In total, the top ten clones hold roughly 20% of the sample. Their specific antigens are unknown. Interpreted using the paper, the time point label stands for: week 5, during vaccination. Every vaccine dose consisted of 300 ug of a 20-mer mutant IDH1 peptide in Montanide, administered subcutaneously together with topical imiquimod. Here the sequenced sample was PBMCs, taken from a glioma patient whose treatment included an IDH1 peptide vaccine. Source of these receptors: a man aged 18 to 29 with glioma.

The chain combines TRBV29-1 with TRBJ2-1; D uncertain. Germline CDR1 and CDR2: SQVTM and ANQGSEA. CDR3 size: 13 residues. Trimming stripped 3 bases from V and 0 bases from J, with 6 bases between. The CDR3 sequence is CSVDQSSYNEQFF. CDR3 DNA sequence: TGCAGCGTTGACCAGAGCTCCTACAATGAGCAGTTCTTC.

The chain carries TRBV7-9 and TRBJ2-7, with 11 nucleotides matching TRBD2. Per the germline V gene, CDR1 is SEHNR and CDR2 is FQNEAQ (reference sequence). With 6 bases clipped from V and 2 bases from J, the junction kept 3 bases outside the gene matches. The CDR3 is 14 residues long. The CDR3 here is CASSYSGGAYEQYF. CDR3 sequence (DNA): TGTGCCAGCAGTTATAGCGGGGGGGCCTACGAGCAGTACTTC.

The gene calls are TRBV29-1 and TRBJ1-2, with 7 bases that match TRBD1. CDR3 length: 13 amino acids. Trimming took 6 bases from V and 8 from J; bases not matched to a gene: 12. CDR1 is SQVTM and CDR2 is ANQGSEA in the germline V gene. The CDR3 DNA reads TGCAGCGTGTCCAGAAGGGGGCCGAGAGGCTACACCTTC. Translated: CSVSRRGPRGYTF.

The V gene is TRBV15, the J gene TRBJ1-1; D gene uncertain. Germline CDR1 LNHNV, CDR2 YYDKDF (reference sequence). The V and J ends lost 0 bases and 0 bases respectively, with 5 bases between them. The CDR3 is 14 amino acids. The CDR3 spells CATSRDLLNTEAFF. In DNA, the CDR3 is TGTGCCACCAGCAGAGATCTATTGAACACTGAAGCTTTCTTT.

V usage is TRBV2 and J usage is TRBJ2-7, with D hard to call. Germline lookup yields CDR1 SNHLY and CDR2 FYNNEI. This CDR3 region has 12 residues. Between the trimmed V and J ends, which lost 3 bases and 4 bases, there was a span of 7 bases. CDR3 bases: TGTGCCAGCAGTGAGACCCCGTACGAGCAGTACTTC. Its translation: CASSETPYEQYF.

CDR3 sequence (DNA): TGCGCCAGCACCATTGGGGGGTCGGGTCTTAATGAGCAGTTCTTC. Protein sequence: CASTIGGSGLNEQFF. The chain has TRBV5-1 and TRBJ2-1, with TRBD2 as a possible D gene (6 bases). Germline-derived CDR1 and CDR2 are SGHRS and YFSETQ. The CDR3 has 15 residues. V was shortened by 6 bases and J by 7 bases, with 20 bases between the two germline ends.

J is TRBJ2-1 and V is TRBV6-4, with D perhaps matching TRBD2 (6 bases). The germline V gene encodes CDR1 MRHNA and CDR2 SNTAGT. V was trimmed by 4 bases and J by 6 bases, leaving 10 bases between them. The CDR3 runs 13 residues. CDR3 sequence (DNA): TGTGCCAGCAGTGCCGGCGGGATCAATGAGCAGTTCTTC. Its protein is CASSAGGINEQFF.

CDR3 sequence reads: CASSSRGSNEKLFF. The CDR3 DNA reads as TGTGCCAGTAGTAGTCGGGGTAGTAATGAAAAACTGTTTTTT. The chain joins TRBV19 to TRBJ1-4; D remains ambiguous. Germline V gene data show CDR1 as LNHDA and CDR2 as SQIVND (reference sequence). Trimming removed 4 bases from V and 4 bases from J, with 10 bases in between. The CDR3 sequence is 14 residues long.

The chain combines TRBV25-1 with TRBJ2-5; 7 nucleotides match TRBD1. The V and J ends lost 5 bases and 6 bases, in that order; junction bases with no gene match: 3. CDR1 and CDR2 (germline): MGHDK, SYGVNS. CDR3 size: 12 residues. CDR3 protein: CASSPTGKTQYF. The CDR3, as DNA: TGTGCCAGCAGTCCGACAGGGAAGACCCAGTACTTC.

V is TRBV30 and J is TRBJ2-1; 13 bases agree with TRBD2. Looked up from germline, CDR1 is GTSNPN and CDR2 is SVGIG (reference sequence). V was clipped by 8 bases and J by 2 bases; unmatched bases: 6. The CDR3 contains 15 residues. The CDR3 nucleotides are TGTGCCCGGACTAGCGGGAGAAACCCCTACAATGAGCAGTTCTTC. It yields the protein CARTSGRNPYNEQFF.

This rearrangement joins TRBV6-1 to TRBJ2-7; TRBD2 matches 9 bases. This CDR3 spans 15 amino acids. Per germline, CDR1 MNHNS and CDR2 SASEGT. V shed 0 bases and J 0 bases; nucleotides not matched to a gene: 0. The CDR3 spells CASSEASGSSYEQYF. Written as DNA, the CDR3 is TGTGCCAGCAGTGAAGCTAGCGGGAGCTCCTACGAGCAGTACTTC.

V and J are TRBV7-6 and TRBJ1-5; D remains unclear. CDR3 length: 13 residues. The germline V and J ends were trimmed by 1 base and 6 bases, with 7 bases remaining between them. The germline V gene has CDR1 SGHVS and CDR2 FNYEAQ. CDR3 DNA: TGTGCCAGCAGCTTAGAGTGGGGTCAGCCCCAGCATTTT. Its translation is CASSLEWGQPQHF.

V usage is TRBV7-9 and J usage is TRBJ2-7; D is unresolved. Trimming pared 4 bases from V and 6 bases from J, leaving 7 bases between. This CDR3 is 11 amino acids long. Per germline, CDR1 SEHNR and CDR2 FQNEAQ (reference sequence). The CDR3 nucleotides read TGTGCCAGCAGCTCCACCCCCGAGCAGTACTTC. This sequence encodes CASSSTPEQYF.

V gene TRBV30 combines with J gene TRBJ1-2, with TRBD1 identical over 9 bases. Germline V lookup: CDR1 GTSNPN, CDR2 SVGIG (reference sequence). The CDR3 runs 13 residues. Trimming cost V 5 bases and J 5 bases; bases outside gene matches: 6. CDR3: CAWLDRGLYGYTF. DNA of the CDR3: TGTGCCTGGTTGGACAGGGGCTTGTATGGCTACACCTTC.

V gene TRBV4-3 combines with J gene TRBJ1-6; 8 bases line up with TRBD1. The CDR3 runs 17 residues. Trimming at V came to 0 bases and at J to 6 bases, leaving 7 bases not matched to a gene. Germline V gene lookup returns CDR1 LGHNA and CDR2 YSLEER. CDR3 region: CASSQDLYQGANSPLHF. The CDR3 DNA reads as TGCGCCAGCAGCCAAGACCTTTACCAGGGGGCTAATTCACCCCTCCACTTT.

As DNA, the CDR3 is TGTGCCTGGACCTACACTAGTCGTCAGGGCGAGCAGTTCTTC. Its protein is CAWTYTSRQGEQFF. The J gene is TRBJ2-1, the V gene TRBV30; the D gene could be TRBD1 or TRBD2 (5 bases each). V lost 4 bases to trimming and J lost 10 bases, with 20 bases between them. The CDR3 length is 14 residues. Germline CDR1 GTSNPN, CDR2 SVGIG (reference sequence).

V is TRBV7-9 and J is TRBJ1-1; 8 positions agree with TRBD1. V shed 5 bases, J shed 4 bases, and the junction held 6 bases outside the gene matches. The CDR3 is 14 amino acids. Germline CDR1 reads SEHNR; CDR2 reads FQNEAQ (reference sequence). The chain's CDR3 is CASSLPGTGTEAFF. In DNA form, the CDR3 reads TGTGCCAGCAGCCTCCCCGGGACAGGCACTGAAGCTTTCTTT. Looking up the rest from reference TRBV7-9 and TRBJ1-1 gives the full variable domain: DTGVSQNPRHKITKRGQNVTFRCDPISEHNRLYWYRQTLGQGPEFLTYFQNEAQLEKSRLLSDRFSAERPKGSFSTLEIQRTEQGDSAMYLCASSLPGTGTEAFFGQGTRLTVV.

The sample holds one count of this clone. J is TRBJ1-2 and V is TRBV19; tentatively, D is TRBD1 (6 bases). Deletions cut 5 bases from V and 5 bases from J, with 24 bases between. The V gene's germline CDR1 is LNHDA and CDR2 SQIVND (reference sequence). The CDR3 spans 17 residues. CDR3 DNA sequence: TGTGCCAGTAGTTCGCAACGATGGGACACTCGAGCATATGGCTACACCTTC. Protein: CASSSQRWDTRAYGYTF.